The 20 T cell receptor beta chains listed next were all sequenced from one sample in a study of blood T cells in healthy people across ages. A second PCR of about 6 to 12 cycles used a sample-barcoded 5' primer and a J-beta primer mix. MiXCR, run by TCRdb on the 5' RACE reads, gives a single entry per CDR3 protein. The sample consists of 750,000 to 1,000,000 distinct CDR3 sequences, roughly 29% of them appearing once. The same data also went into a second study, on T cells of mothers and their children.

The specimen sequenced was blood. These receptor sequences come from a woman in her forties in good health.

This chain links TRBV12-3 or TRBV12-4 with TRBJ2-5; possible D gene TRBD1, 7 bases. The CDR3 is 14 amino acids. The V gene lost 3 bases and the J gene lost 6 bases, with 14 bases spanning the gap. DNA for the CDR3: TGTGCCAGCAGTTTGGTCAGGGGGGCGCAGACCCAGTACTTC. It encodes CASSLVRGAQTQYF.

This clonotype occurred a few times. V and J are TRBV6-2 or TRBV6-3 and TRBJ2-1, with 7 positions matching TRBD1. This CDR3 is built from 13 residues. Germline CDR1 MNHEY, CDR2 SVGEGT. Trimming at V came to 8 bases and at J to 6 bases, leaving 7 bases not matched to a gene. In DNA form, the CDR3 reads TGTGCCAGCGGACGGACAGGTACCAATGAGCAGTTCTTC. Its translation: CASGRTGTNEQFF.

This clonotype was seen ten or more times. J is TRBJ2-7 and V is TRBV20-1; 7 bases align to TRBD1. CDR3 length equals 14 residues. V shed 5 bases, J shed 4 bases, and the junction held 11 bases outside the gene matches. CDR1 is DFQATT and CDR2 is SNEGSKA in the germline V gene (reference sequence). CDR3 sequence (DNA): TGCAGTGCTCCGAAACTGACAGGGACGTACGAGCAGTACTTC. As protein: CSAPKLTGTYEQYF.

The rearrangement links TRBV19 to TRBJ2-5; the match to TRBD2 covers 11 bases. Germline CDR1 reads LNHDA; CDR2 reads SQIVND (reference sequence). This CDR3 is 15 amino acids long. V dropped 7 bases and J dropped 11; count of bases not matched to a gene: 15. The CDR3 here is CASTIAGGRYNEQYF. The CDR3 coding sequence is TGTGCCAGTACCATAGCGGGAGGGCGGTACAATGAGCAGTACTTC.

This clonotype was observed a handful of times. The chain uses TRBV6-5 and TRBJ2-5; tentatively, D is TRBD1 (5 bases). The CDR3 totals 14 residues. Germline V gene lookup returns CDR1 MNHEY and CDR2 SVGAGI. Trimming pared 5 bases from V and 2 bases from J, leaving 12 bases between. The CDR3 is CASSRVNRQETQYF. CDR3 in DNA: TGTGCCAGCAGTAGAGTGAACAGGCAAGAGACCCAGTACTTC.

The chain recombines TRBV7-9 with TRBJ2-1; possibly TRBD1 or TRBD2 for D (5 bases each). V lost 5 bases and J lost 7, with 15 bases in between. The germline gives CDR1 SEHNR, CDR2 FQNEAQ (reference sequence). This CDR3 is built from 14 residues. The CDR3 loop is CASSAPGRRNEQFF. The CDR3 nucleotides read TGTGCCAGCAGCGCCCCGGGGCGAAGGAATGAGCAGTTCTTC.

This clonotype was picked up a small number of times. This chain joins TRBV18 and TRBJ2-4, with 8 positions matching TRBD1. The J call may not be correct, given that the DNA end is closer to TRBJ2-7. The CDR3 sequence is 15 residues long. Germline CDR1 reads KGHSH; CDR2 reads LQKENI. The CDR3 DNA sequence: TGTGCCAGCTCACACCCGGACAGGGTCCCCTACGAGCAGTACTTC. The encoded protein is CASSHPDRVPYEQYF.

CDR3 sequence (DNA): TGTGCCAGCAGTTTGTCCTATCCCTACGAGCAGTACTTC. It codes for CASSLSYPYEQYF. This chain joins TRBV27 and TRBJ2-7, with D unclear. Germline V gene sequence: CDR1 MNHEY, CDR2 SMNVEV (reference sequence). This CDR3 is built from 13 residues. Between the trimmed V and J ends, which lost 3 bases and 2 bases, there was a span of 8 bases.

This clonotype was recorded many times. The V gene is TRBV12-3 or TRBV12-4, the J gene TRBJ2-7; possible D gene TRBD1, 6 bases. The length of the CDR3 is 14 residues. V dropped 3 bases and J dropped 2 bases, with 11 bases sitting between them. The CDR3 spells CASSFWGQTYEQYF. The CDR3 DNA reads TGTGCCAGCAGTTTTTGGGGACAAACCTACGAGCAGTACTTC.

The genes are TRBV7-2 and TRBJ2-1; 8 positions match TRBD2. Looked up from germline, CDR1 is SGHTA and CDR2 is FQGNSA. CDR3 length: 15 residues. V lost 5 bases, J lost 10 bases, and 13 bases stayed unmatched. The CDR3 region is CASSARTSGIYEQFF. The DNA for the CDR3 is TGTGCCAGCAGCGCGCGTACTAGCGGCATCTACGAGCAGTTCTTC. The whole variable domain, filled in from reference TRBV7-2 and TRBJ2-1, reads GAGVSQSPSNKVTEKGKDVELRCDPISGHTALYWYRQSLGQGLEFLIYFQGNSAPDKSGLPSDRFSAERTGGSVSTLTIQRTQQEDSAVYLCASSARTSGIYEQFFGPGTRLTVL.

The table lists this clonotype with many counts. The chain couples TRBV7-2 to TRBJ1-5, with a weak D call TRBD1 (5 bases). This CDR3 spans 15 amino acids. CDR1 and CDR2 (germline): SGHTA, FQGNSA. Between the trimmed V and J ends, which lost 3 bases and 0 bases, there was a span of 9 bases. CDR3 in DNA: TGTGCCAGCAGCTTGGGACCGATTAGCAATCAGCCCCAGCATTTT. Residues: CASSLGPISNQPQHF.

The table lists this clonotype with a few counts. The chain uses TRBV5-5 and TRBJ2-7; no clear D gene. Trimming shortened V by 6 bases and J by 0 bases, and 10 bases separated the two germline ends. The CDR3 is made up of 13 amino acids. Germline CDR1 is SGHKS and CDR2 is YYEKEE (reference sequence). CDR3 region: CASTQVGSYEQYF. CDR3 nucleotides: TGTGCCAGCACCCAGGTGGGCTCCTACGAGCAGTACTTC.

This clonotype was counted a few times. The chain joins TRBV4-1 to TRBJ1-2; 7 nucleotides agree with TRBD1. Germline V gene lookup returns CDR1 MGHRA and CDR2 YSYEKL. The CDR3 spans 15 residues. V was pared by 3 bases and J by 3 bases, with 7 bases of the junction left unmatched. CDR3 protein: CASSHLGTVDYGYTF. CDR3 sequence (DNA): TGCGCCAGCAGCCATCTGGGGACAGTGGACTATGGCTACACCTTC.

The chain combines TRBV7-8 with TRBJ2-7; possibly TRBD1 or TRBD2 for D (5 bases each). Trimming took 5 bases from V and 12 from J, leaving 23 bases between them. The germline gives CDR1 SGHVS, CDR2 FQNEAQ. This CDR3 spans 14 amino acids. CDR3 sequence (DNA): TGTGCCAGCAGCCCAGGGTCCCCCGGGGAGCAGTGGTACTTC. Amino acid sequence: CASSPGSPGEQWYF.

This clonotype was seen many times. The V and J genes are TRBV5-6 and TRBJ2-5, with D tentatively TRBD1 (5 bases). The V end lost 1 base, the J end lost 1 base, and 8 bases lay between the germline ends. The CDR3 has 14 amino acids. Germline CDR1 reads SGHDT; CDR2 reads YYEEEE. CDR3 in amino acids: CASSLWQGQETQYF. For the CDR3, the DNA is TGTGCCAGCAGCTTGTGGCAGGGCCAAGAGACCCAGTACTTC.

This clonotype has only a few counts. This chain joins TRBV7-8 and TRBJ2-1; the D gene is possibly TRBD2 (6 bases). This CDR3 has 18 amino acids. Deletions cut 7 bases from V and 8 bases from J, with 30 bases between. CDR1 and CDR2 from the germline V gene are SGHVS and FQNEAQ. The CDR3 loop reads CASNNRTWRGAAPYEQFF. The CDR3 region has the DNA TGTGCCAGCAACAACCGGACGTGGCGCGGGGCGGCCCCCTATGAGCAGTTCTTC.

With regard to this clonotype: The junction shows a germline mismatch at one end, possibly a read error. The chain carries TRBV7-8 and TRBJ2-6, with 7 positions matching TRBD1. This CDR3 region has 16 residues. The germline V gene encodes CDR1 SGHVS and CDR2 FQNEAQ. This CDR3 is CASGLGDRAGANVLTF. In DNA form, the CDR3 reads TGTGCCAGCGGCTTAGGCGACAGGGCCGGGGCCAACGTCCTGACTTTC. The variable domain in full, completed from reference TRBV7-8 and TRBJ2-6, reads GAGVSQSPRYKVAKRGQDVALRCDPISGHVSLFWYQQALGQGPEFLTYFQNEAQLDKSGLPSDRFFAERPEGSVSTLKIQRTQQEDSAVYLCASGLGDRAGANVLTFGAGSRLTVL.

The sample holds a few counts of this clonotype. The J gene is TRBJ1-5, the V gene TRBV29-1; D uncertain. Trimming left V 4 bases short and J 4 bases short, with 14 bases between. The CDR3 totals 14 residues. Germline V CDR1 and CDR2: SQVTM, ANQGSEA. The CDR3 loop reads CSVGGGDFNQPQHF. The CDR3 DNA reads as TGCAGCGTTGGGGGAGGAGACTTTAATCAGCCCCAGCATTTT.

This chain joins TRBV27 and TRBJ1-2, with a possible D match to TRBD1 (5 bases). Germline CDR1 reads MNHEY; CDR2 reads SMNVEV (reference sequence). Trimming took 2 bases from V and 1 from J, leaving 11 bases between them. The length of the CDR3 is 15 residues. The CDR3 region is CASSLAGPINYGYTF. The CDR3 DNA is TGTGCCAGCAGTTTAGCGGGACCGATTAACTATGGCTACACCTTC.

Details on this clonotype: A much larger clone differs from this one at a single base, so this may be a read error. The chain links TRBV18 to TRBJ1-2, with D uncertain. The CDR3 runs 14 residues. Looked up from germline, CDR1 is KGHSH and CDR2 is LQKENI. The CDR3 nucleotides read TGTGCCAGCCCACCCGAACAGACTAGCTATGGCTACACCTTC. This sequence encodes CASPPEQTSYGYTF.